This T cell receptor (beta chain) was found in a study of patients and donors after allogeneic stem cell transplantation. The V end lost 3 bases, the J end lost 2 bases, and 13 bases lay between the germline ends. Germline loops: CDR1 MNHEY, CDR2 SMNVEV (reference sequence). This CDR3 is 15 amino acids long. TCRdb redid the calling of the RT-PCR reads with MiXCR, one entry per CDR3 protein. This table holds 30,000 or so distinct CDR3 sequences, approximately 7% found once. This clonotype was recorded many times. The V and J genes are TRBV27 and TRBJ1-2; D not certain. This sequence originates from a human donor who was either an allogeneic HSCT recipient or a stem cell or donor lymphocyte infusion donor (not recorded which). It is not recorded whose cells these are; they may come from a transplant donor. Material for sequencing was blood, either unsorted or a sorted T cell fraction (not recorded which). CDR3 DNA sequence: TGTGCCAGCAGTTTTGGTGTGGGTTCGAACTATGGCTACACCTTC. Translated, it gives CASSFGVGSNYGYTF.